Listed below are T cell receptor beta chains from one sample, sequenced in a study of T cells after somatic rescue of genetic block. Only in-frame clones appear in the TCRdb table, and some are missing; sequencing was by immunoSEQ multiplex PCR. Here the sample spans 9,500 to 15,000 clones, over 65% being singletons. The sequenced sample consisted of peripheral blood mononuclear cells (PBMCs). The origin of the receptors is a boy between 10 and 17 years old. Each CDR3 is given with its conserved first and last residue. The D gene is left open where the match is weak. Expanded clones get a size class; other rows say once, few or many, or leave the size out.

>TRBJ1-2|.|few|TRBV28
TGTGCCAGCAGCCTAGGACTCGAAGGCTATGGCTACACCTTC
CASSLGLEGYGYTF
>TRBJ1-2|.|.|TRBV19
TGTGCCAGTAGTTCTCCGGGGGAAAGCTATGGCTACACCTTC
CASSSPGESYGYTF
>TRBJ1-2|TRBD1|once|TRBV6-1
TGTGCCAGCAGTGAAATGCGGACAGGGGCCTATGGCTACACCTTC
CASSEMRTGAYGYTF
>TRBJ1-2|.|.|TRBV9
TGTGCCAGCAGCGTAGGGGCAGGGGAAGGCTACACCTTC
CASSVGAGEGYTF
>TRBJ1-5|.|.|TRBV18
TGTGCCAGCTCACCAAGCGGGGCTAGCAATCAGCCCCAGCATTTT
CASSPSGASNQPQHF
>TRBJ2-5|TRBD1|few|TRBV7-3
TGTGCCAGCAGTCCAACGGGACAGCAAGAGACCCAGTACTTC
CASSPTGQQETQYF
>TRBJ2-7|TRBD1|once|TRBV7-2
TGTGCCAGCAGCCAGGGACAGGGAGGGTGGGCCTCCTACGAGCAGTACTTC
CASSQGQGGWASYEQYF
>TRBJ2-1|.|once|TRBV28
TGTGCCAGCAGTTCCACACCGGGGCCTCAATCAAGTGAGCAGTTCTTC
CASSSTPGPQSSEQFF
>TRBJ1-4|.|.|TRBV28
TGTGCCAGCCGTAGCGGGGGGCTGGTTGAAAAACTGTTTTTT
CASRSGGLVEKLFF
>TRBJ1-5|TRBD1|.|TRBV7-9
TGTGCCAGCAGCCCCGGGACAGGGATTACAAGCAATCAGCCCCAGCATTTT
CASSPGTGITSNQPQHF
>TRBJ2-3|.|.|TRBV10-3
TGTGCCATCCGAGAAAACTTTCCTAGCACAGATACGCAGTATTTT
CAIRENFPSTDTQYF
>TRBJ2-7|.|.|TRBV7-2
TGTGCCAGCAGCGCAACTTCCTCCTACGAGCAGTACTTC
CASSATSSYEQYF
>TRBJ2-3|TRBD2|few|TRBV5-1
TGCGCCAGCAGCTTGGGGCTAGCGGGGGTCTCTAGCACAGATACGCAGTATTTT
CASSLGLAGVSSTDTQYF
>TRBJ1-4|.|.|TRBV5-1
TGCGCCAGCAGCTTGGCCGGACAGCCTAATGAAAAACTGTTTTTT
CASSLAGQPNEKLFF
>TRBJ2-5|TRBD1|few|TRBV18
TGTGCCAGCTCACCCAGAAGGGACAGGGAAAAAGAGACCCAGTACTTC
CASSPRRDREKETQYF
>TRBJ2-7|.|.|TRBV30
TGTGCCTGGAGTGTACCCCCTGCCGAGCAGTACTTC
CAWSVPPAEQYF
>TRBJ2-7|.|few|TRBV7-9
TGTGCCAGCAGCTTAGAGGGTATCCCCTACGAGCAGTACTTC
CASSLEGIPYEQYF
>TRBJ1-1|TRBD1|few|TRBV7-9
TGTGCCAGCAGCCCAGGACAGGCTGCGGATACTGAAGCTTTCTTT
CASSPGQAADTEAFF
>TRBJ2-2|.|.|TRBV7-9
TGTGCCAGCAGCTTGGCCAGGGCTCTTACCGGGGAGCTGTTTTTT
CASSLARALTGELFF
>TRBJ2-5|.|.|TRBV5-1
TGCGCCAGCAGCCGTCGGCCGGAGGGGAATCAAGAGACCCAGTACTTC
CASSRRPEGNQETQYF
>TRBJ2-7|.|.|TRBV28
TGTGCCAGCAGTTTAATGGGGGAAGGAGGGTACTACGAGCAGTACTTC
CASSLMGEGGYYEQYF
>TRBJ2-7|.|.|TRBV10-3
TGTGCCATCAGTACAGGTAGGAGTTCCTACGAGCAGTACTTC
CAISTGRSSYEQYF
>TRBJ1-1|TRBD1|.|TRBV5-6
TGTGCCAGCAGCCGCGGTAACAGGGGCCTGAACACTGAAGCTTTCTTT
CASSRGNRGLNTEAFF
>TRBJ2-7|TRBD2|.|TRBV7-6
TGTGCCAGCAGCTTAGCGCAGGGGACTAGCGGGGGGGCATCCTACGAGCAGTACTTC
CASSLAQGTSGGASYEQYF
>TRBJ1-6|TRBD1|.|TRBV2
TGTGCCAGCATTGGGACAGGGGCGGGTAATTCACCCCTCCACTTT
CASIGTGAGNSPLHF
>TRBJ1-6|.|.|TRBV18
TGTGCCAGCTCGGCCGACGGATATAATTCACCCCTCCACTTT
CASSADGYNSPLHF
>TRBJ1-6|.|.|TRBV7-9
TGTGCCAGCAGCGAACAGTGGGGTAATTCACCCCTCCACTTT
CASSEQWGNSPLHF
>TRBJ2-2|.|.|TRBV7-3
TGTGCCAGCAGCTTACGTGGAGGGGAGCTGTTTTTT
CASSLRGGELFF
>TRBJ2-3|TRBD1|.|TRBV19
TGTGCCAGTAGTCCTTACCACAGGGGGCCGAGCACAGATACGCAGTATTTT
CASSPYHRGPSTDTQYF
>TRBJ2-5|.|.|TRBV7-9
TGTGCCAGCAGCCGAGGGGTGGAGACCCAGTACTTC
CASSRGVETQYF
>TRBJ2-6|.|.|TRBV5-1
TGCGCCAGCAGCTTGGACCCAGGGGCAGGGGCCGGGGCCAACGTCCTGACTTTC
CASSLDPGAGAGANVLTF
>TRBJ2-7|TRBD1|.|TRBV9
TGTGCCAGCAGCGCCGGGACAGGGACCTACGAGCAGTACTTC
CASSAGTGTYEQYF
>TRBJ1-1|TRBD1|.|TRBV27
TGTGCCAGCAGTTTCTTTCCACAGGGGGTTGACACTGAAGCTTTCTTT
CASSFFPQGVDTEAFF
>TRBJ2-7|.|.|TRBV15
TGTGCCACCAGCAGGGGACGCGGGTTTGACTCCTACGAGCAGTACTTC
CATSRGRGFDSYEQYF
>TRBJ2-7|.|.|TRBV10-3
TGTGCCATCAGCCCCCACGGGGAGGAGCAGTACTTC
CAISPHGEEQYF
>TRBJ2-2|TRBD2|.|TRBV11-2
TGTGCCAGCAGCTTAGTAGGCGGGAGAGACACCGGGGAGCTGTTTTTT
CASSLVGGRDTGELFF
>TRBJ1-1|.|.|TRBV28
TGTGCCAGCAGTCCCCCTGCCGACAGACCCGGGGCTTTCTTT
CASSPPADRPGAFF
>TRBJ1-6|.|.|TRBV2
TGTGCCAGCAGGTTTAATTCACCCCTCCACTTT
CASRFNSPLHF
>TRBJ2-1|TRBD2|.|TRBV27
TGTGCCAGCAGTTTGAGACCCTCCGGGACTAGCAACAATGAGCAGTTCTTC
CASSLRPSGTSNNEQFF
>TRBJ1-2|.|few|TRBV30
TGTGCCTGGAGTGTGATTAACTATGGCTACACCTTC
CAWSVINYGYTF
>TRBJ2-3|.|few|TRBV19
TGTGCCAGTAGTAGGGGGGTTCGGGGTTCTAGCACAGATACGCAGTATTTT
CASSRGVRGSSTDTQYF
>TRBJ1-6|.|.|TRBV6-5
TGTGCCAGCAGTACAGGGAATTCACCCCTCCACTTT
CASSTGNSPLHF
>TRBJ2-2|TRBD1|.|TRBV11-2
TGTGCCAGCAGCGGACAGGTCCTCCAGAACACCGGGGAGCTGTTTTTT
CASSGQVLQNTGELFF
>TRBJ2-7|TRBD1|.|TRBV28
TGTGCCAGCAGTTACACGGGACAGTCCTACGAGCAGTACTTC
CASSYTGQSYEQYF
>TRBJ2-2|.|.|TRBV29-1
TGCAGCGTACAGGGTGCCGCCGGGGAGCTGTTTTTT
CSVQGAAGELFF
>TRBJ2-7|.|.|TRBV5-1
TGCGCCAGCGGAAGCGAACCGAGCTCCTACGAGCAGTACTTC
CASGSEPSSYEQYF
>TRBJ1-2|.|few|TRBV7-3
TGTGCCAGCAGCCCATACATCAACTATGGCTACACCTTC
CASSPYINYGYTF
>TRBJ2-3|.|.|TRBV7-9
TGTGCCAGCATCTCCCCCAATTATACGCAGTATTTT
CASISPNYTQYF
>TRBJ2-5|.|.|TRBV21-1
TGTGCCAGCAGCAAAACGGGAGGAAAGGAGACCCAGTACTTC
CASSKTGGKETQYF
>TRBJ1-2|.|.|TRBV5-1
TGCGCCAGCAGCTTGGTTCCGGACACGGCAGGCGGCTACACCTTC
CASSLVPDTAGGYTF
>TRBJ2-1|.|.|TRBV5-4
TGTGCCAGCAGCCAGGAGGTGGTCAATGAGCAGTTCTTC
CASSQEVVNEQFF
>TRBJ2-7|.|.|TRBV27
TGTGCCAGCAGCCCCAGCGACGGTGGCTCCTACGAGCAGTACTTC
CASSPSDGGSYEQYF
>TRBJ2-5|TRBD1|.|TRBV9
TGTGCCAGCAGCGTAGAGTCGCACTCAGGGGGCGAGACCCAGTACTTC
CASSVESHSGGETQYF
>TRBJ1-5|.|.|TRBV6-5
TGTGCCAGCAGGGCCTACGGGGCGAGGCAGCCCCAGCATTTT
CASRAYGARQPQHF
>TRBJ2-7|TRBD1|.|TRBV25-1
TGTGCCAGCAGTGAAGCCGGGACAGGTCCCTACGAGCAGTACTTC
CASSEAGTGPYEQYF
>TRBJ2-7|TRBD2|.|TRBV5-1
TGCGCCAGCAGCGGCGGACTAGCGAGCGTGTGGGAGCAGTACTTC
CASSGGLASVWEQYF